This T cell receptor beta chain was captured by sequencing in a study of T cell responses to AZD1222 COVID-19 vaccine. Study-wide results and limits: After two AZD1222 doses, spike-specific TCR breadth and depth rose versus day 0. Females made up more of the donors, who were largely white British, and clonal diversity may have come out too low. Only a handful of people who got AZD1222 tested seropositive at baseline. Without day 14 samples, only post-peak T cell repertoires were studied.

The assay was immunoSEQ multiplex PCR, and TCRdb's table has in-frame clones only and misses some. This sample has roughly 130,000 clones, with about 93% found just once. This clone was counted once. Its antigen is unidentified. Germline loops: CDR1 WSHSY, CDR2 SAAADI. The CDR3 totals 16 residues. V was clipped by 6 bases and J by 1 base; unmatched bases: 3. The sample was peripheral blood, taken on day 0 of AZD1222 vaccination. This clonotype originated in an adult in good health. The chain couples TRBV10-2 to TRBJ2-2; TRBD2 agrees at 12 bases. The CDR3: CASRQLAGGNTGELFF. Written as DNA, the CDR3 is TGCGCCAGCAGGCAACTAGCGGGAGGGAACACCGGGGAGCTGTTTTTT.